This passage covers 5 T cell receptor beta chains from one sample sequenced in a study of blood T cell repertoires in COVID-19. Produced via immunoSEQ multiplex PCR; TCRdb's table is partial and in-frame only. The table has approximately 100,000 clones, 91% seen once; the top ten hold around 0.94%. Sequences were obtained from peripheral blood. Receptors were obtained from a man aged 60-69 years with acute or convalescent COVID-19.

The chain employs TRBV2 and TRBJ1-5; the D gene is possibly TRBD1 (5 bases). The CDR3 covers 16 residues. Trimming cost V 0 bases and J 4 bases, with 13 bases left between them. Germline V gene lookup returns CDR1 SNHLY and CDR2 FYNNEI. The chain's CDR3 is CASSEAGRVGNQPQHF. The CDR3 nucleotides are TGTGCCAGCAGTGAAGCGGGCAGGGTGGGGAATCAGCCCCAGCATTTT.

V gene TRBV5-5 combines with J gene TRBJ2-7, with D hard to call. Looked up from germline, CDR1 is SGHKS and CDR2 is YYEKEE (reference sequence). V dropped 1 base and J dropped 2 bases, with 7 bases sitting between them. The CDR3 runs 13 residues. The chain's CDR3 is CASSLRLTYEQYF. The CDR3 region has the DNA TGTGCCAGCAGCTTGAGACTCACCTACGAGCAGTACTTC.

Turning to this clone: Its ends do not fully match the called genes, so a read error is possible. In DNA, the CDR3 is TGTGCGAGCAAAGGGACAGGGGGCGTGAATACCGGGGAGCTGTTTTTT. This translates into CASKGTGGVNTGELFF. The V gene is TRBV11-2, the J gene TRBJ2-2, with TRBD1 identical over 12 bases. Germline V lookup: CDR1 SGHAT, CDR2 FQNNGV. CDR3 length: 16 residues.

The chain recombines TRBV28 with TRBJ1-2, with a weak D call TRBD1 (5 bases). V gave up 7 bases and J gave up 5 bases, with 20 bases separating them. CDR3 size: 15 residues. The germline CDR1 and CDR2 sequences are MDHEN and SYDVKM. CDR3 sequence: CASTDLGGTVYGYTF. CDR3 nucleotides: TGTGCCAGCACCGACCTGGGGGGAACAGTGTATGGCTACACCTTC.

The rearrangement links TRBV3-1 (or the pseudogene TRBV3-2) to TRBJ1-4; D uncertain. Germline V gene sequence: CDR1 LGHDT, CDR2 YNNKEL (reference sequence). CDR3 size: 13 residues. With 1 base removed from V and 15 bases from J, the gap between germline ends came to 15 bases. CDR3 amino acids: CASSQGGNGGVFF. CDR3 DNA sequence: TGTGCCAGCAGCCAAGGAGGGAACGGCGGGGTGTTTTTT.